The subject of this entry is one TCR beta chain. The sample belongs to a study of blood T cell repertoires in COVID-19. Study background: Collection of acute and convalescent COVID-19 samples took place in the United States, Italy and Spain. The cDNA or gDNA used as material had been derived from T cells, B-cell-depleted T cells, or PBMCs.

Original processing notes: Amplification with reference gene primers provided the estimates of nucleated cell counts. Sequencing used immunoSEQ multiplex PCR; TCRdb keeps in-frame clones, though not all of them. Clone size and the V and J calls come from that table; the DNA yielded D and trimming. The sample lists approximately 300,000 clones; 75% to 90% were seen once. CDR3 length equals 14 residues. Trimming removed 8 bases at V and 3 bases at J, with 14 bases between. Germline V gene lookup returns CDR1 SNHLY and CDR2 FYNNEI. Sequenced: peripheral blood. The rearrangement joins TRBV2 to TRBJ2-1, with D possibly TRBD2 on 6 matching bases. This receptor was identified in a young man with acute or convalescent COVID-19. CDR3 bases: TGTGCCAGCGTAATTCTAGCGCTCTACAATGAGCAGTTCTTC. Translating it yields CASVILALYNEQFF.